Listed below are T cell receptor beta chains from one sample, sequenced in a study of blood T cell repertoires in COVID-19. Repertoires were generated with immunoSEQ multiplex PCR, while TCRdb's copy carries only in-frame clones and drops some. The data show roughly 99,000 clones, with over 60% seen just once and around 4.4% held by the top ten. The sample was peripheral blood. The receptors were gathered from a man aged 70-80 years with acute or convalescent COVID-19. The CDR3 runs from the conserved cysteine through the conserved F or W. The D gene is left open where the match is weak. Rows may omit the clone size; those that give it use once, few, many or a size class.

>TRBJ2-1|TRBD2|TRBV7-2|-
TGTGCCAGCAGCTTCGGGGGGGCCTATGATGAGCAGTTCTTC
CASSFGGAYDEQFF
>TRBJ1-5|TRBD1|TRBV19|-
TGTGCCAGTAGTATAGGGGGGACAGGGGATCAGCCCCAGCATTTT
CASSIGGTGDQPQHF
>TRBJ2-2|TRBD2|TRBV6-2/TRBV6-3|-
TGTGCCAGCAGTCAACAGCGGGGGGGCCTAGGGAACACCGGGGAGCTGTTTTTT
CASSQQRGGLGNTGELFF
>TRBJ2-1|TRBD1|TRBV5-1|many
TGCGCCAGCAGCCCATCGCCGGGACAGGGACTAAATGAGCAGTTCTTC
CASSPSPGQGLNEQFF
>TRBJ2-1|-|TRBV7-3|-
TGTGCCAGCAGCTTAGGGGGGTCTGATGAGCAGTTCTTC
CASSLGGSDEQFF
>TRBJ2-5|-|TRBV29-1|-
TGCAGCGCCCGAATGAGGGTAGGCCAAGAGACCCAGTACTTC
CSARMRVGQETQYF
>TRBJ2-3|TRBD2|TRBV6-2/TRBV6-3|-
TGTGCCAGCAGTCCCACCCGGACTAGCGGGAACACAGATACGCAGTATTTT
CASSPTRTSGNTDTQYF
>TRBJ1-5|TRBD1|TRBV7-8|-
TGTGCCAGCAGGGCCGGGACAGGGGATCAGCCCCAGCATTTT
CASRAGTGDQPQHF
>TRBJ1-6|-|TRBV27|-
TGTGCCAGCAGTTTATTTGCCGGGCATGAGGGTTCACCCCTCCACTTT
CASSLFAGHEGSPLHF
>TRBJ1-1|TRBD1|TRBV7-2|-
TGTGCCAGCAGCCTGGGGACAGACTACACTGAAGCTTTCTTT
CASSLGTDYTEAFF
>TRBJ1-5|-|TRBV5-5|-
TGTGCCAGCAGCTTGGAGGGGGGGTTGCCCCAGCATTTT
CASSLEGGLPQHF
>TRBJ2-1|TRBD1|TRBV19|few
TGTGCCAGTAGAAAACAGGGGGATGAGCAGTTCTTC
CASRKQGDEQFF
>TRBJ2-7|-|TRBV21-1|-
TGTGCCCGGAGAAACATTAATCGCTACGAGCAGTACTTC
CARRNINRYEQYF
>TRBJ1-5|-|TRBV4-2|few
TGTGCCAGCAGCCAAGAACAGTTTCGACAGCCCCAGCATTTT
CASSQEQFRQPQHF
>TRBJ1-1|-|TRBV5-6|-
TGTGCCAGCAGCTTCCTTGACAGGGAAGCTTTCTTT
CASSFLDREAFF
>TRBJ1-1|TRBD1|TRBV5-1|-
TGCGCCAGCAGCCATGACAGGGTCGTCACTGAAGCTTTCTTT
CASSHDRVVTEAFF
>TRBJ2-5|TRBD1|TRBV11-2|-
TGTGCCAGCAGCTTAGATCGGGCGACAGGGGTTGCGGAGACCCAGTACTTC
CASSLDRATGVAETQYF
>TRBJ1-1|TRBD1|TRBV6-2/TRBV6-3|-
TGTGCCAGCAGTTACCCCGGGACAGGGATGAACACTGAAGCTTTCTTT
CASSYPGTGMNTEAFF
>TRBJ1-1|-|TRBV27|-
TGTGCCAGCAGTTTACAGGGTTGGGACACTGAAGCTTTCTTT
CASSLQGWDTEAFF
>TRBJ2-7|TRBD1|TRBV10-3|once
TGTGCCATCAACCAGGGGGTCGTCGACGAGCAGTACTTC
CAINQGVVDEQYF
>TRBJ2-7|-|TRBV10-1|-
TGCGCCAGCAGTGAGTCGGTCCGGGGTCAGAGGGGGGAGCAGTACTTC
CASSESVRGQRGEQYF
>TRBJ1-5|-|TRBV27|-
TGTGCCAGCAGTCCCCTTCAGGCAGGTGGCAATCAGCCCCAGCATTTT
CASSPLQAGGNQPQHF
>TRBJ2-2|-|TRBV7-8|-
TGTGCCAGCAGCTTAGAGTCGTGGCAGAACACCGGGGAGCTGTTTTTT
CASSLESWQNTGELFF
>TRBJ1-2|TRBD1|TRBV3-1/TRBV3-2|-
TGTGCCAGCAGCCAGACCAAAACAGGGGGCTCCTATGGCTACACCTTC
CASSQTKTGGSYGYTF
>TRBJ1-3|-|TRBV29-1|-
TGCAGCGTTGGGGCAGGGCCTTTTTATTCTGGAAACACCATATATTTT
CSVGAGPFYSGNTIYF
>TRBJ2-1|-|TRBV5-1|-
TGCGCCAGCAGCTGGCCGGGGAATGAGCAGTTCTTC
CASSWPGNEQFF
>TRBJ2-5|-|TRBV28|once
TGTGCCAGCAGTTTAATCGCTAGCGCCGAGACCCAGTACTTC
CASSLIASAETQYF